Listed below are T cell receptor beta chains from one sample, sequenced in a study of PD-1 blockade in classical Hodgkin lymphoma. TCRdb keeps only in-frame clones here, not all; method: immunoSEQ multiplex PCR. Of roughly 4,700 clones in the sample, roughly 70% were seen once. This specimen consisted of peripheral blood mononuclear cells (PBMCs), obtained before the second cycle of nivolumab. The receptors derive from a human donor with classical Hodgkin lymphoma. Both conserved end residues are part of each CDR3. The order of the fields is V gene, D gene, clone size, J gene, CDR3 protein, CDR3 DNA. A D gene is named only where the DNA matches it firmly. Expanded clones get a size class; other rows say once, few or many, or leave the size out.

TRBV28	-	-	TRBJ1-4	CASSPRRDANEKLFF	TGTGCCAGCAGTCCCCGCCGGGACGCTAATGAAAAACTGTTTTTT
TRBV14	-	-	TRBJ1-1	CASSQAGFRRRRNEAFF	TGTGCCAGCAGCCAAGCGGGTTTTAGGAGGCGACGCAATGAAGCTTTCTTT
TRBV28	-	once	TRBJ1-2	CASSLEGGLYGYTF	TGTGCCAGCAGTTTAGAAGGGGGACTCTATGGCTACACCTTC
TRBV30	-	-	TRBJ2-7	CACPSWTLISYEQYF	TGTGCCTGCCCGTCCTGGACTCTAATATCCTACGAGCAGTACTTC
TRBV27	-	-	TRBJ1-2	CASSLSSGLYGYTF	TGTGCCAGCAGTTTATCTTCGGGTCTCTATGGCTACACCTTC
TRBV2	TRBD1	-	TRBJ2-1	CARTGESYNEQFF	TGTGCCAGAACAGGGGAATCCTACAATGAGCAGTTCTTC
TRBV15	TRBD2	-	TRBJ2-5	CATSRFLTGTRERAQETQYF	TGTGCCACCAGCAGATTCCTAACAGGGACTAGAGAACGGGCCCAAGAGACCCAGTACTTC
TRBV6-1	-	-	TRBJ1-1	CASQRDTEAFF	TGTGCCAGCCAGAGGGACACTGAAGCTTTCTTT
TRBV27	-	-	TRBJ2-2	CASSPGRANTGELFF	TGTGCCAGCAGCCCTGGACGTGCCAACACCGGGGAGCTGTTTTTT
TRBV19	TRBD2	-	TRBJ2-1	CASSPRLAGGPSSSNEQFF	TGTGCCAGTAGTCCCAGACTAGCGGGAGGGCCTTCATCTTCAAATGAGCAGTTCTTC
TRBV5-6	TRBD2	-	TRBJ2-7	CASSSYRTSGTHEQYF	TGTGCCAGCAGCTCATACCGGACTAGCGGGACCCACGAGCAGTACTTC
TRBV6-5	TRBD1	-	TRBJ1-4	CASSLDRAGKLFF	TGTGCCAGCAGCCTGGACAGGGCCGGAAAACTGTTTTTT
TRBV7-8	-	-	TRBJ1-1	CASSPPTPPNTEAFF	TGTGCCAGCAGCCCTCCAACCCCTCCGAACACTGAAGCTTTCTTT